This T cell receptor beta chain was identified during a study of blood T cell repertoires in COVID-19. Germline V gene sequence: CDR1 SGHKS, CDR2 YYEKEE (reference sequence). Trimming shortened V by 3 bases and J by 0 bases, and 19 bases separated the two germline ends. The CDR3 totals 18 residues. Data came from immunoSEQ multiplex PCR; TCRdb stores just in-frame clones and leaves some out. The sample records fewer than 150,000 clones, around 88% being singletons. The sequenced sample was peripheral blood. This receptor was identified in a woman between 45 and 60 years old with active or convalescent COVID-19. The chain joins TRBV5-5 to TRBJ1-3, with D tentatively TRBD1 (6 bases). The CDR3 bases are TGTGCCAGCAGCTCTCTCCCAGGGGCCCCTAGCTCTGGAAACACCATATATTTT. It specifies CASSSLPGAPSSGNTIYF.